This T cell receptor (beta chain) stems from a study of blood T cell repertoires in COVID-19. Looking at the study overall: Acute-phase and convalescent COVID-19 samples originated in the United States, Italy and Spain. In each case, the material was cDNA or gDNA derived from T cells, B-cell-depleted T cells, or PBMCs.

The V end lost 5 bases, the J end lost 11 bases, and 13 bases lay between the germline ends. Per germline, CDR1 SNHLY and CDR2 FYNNEI. CDR3 size: 12 residues. As processed by the authors: Nucleated cell number was recorded as an estimate derived from reference gene primer amplification. Generated by immunoSEQ multiplex PCR, the TCRdb table keeps only in-frame clones and is missing some. That table furnishes V, J and clone size, whereas the DNA furnished D and trimming. The sample lists about 300,000 clones, around 88% occurring once. The V call is TRBV2, the J call TRBJ2-1; D remains unclear. The origin of this receptor is a woman between 25 and 40 years old who had recovered from COVID-19. The source material was peripheral blood. Written as DNA, the CDR3 is TGTGCCAGCAGTCCTGTAGAGGATCAGCAGTTCTTC. Its translation is CASSPVEDQQFF.